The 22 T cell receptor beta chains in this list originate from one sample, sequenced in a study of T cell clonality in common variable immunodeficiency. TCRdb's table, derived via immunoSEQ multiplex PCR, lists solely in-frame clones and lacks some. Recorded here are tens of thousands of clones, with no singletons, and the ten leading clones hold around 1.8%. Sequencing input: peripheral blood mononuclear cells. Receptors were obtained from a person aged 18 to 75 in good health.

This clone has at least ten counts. The sequenced CDR3 bases are TGTGCCTCGGCAGCGGCCTCCTACAATGAG. Protein sequence: CASAAASYNE. The full CDR3 protein reads CASAAASYNEQFF. This chain uses TRBV10-3 with TRBJ2-1, with D maybe TRBD2 (5 bases). With the read ending 3 residues before the CDR3 end, the germline J gene is used to fill in that end. This CDR3 region has 13 residues. Trimming took off 11 bases at V and 0 bases at J, with 11 bases between the two ends. Germline V CDR1 and CDR2: ENHRY, SYGVKD.

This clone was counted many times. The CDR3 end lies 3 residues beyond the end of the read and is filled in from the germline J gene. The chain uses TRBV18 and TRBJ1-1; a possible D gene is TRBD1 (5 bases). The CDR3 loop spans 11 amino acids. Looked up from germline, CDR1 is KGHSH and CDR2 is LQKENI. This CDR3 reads CASSPTEEAFF. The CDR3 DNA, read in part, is TGTGCCAGCTCACCGACAGAAGAA.

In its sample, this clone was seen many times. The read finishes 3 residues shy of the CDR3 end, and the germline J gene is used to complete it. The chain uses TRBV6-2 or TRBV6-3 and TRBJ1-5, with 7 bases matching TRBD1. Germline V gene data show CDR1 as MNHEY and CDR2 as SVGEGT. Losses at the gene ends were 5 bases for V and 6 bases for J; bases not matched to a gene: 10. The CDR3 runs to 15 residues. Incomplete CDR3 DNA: TGTGCCAGCAGTGCAACAGGGGAGCTACTTCAGCCC. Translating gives CASSATGELLQP. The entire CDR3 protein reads CASSATGELLQPQHF.

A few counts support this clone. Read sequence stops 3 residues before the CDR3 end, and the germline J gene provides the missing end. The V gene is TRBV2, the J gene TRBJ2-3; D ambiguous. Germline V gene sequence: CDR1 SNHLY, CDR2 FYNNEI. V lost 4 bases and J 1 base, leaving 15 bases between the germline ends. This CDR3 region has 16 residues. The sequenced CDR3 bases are TGTGCCAGCAGTGCCCCCAAGGGCCTGGGCACAGATACG. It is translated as CASSAPKGLGTDT. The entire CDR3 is CASSAPKGLGTDTQYF. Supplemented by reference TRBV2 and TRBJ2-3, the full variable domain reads EPEVTQTPSHQVTQMGQEVILRCVPISNHLYFYWYRQILGQKVEFLVSFYNNEISEKSEIFDDQFSVERPDGSNFTLKIRSTKLEDSAMYFCASSAPKGLGTDTQYFGPGTRLTVL.

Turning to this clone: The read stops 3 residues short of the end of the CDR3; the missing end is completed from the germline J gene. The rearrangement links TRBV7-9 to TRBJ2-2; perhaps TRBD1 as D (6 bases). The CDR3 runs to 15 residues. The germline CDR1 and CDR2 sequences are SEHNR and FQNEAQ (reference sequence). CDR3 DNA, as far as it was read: TGTGCCAGCAGCTTTAGACAGGCGGAGAGTGAAAAG. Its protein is CASSFRQAESEK. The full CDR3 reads CASSFRQAESEKLFF.

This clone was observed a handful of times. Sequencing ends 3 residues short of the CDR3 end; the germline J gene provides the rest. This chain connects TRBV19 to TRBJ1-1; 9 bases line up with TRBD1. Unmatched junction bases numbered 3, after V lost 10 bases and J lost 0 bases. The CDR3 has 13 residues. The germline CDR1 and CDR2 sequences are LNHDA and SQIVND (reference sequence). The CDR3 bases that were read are TGTGCCACCGGACAGGGGATGAACACTGAA. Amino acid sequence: CATGQGMNTE. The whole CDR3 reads CATGQGMNTEAFF.

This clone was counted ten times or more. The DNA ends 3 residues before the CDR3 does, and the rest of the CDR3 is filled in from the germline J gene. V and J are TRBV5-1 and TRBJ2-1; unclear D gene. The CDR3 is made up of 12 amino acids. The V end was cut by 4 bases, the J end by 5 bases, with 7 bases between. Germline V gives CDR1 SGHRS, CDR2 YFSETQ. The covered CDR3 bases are TGCGCCAGCAGCCAACAAAACAATGAG. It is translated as CASSQQNNE. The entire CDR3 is CASSQQNNEQFF.

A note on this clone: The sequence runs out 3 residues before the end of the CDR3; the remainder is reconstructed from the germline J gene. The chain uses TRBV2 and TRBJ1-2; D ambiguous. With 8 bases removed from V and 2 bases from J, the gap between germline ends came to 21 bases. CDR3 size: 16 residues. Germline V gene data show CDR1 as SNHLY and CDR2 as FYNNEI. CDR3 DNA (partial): TGTGCCAGCCGGTTCCGAAATACTTCACCCAACTATGGC. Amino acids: CASRFRNTSPNYG. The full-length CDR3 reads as CASRFRNTSPNYGYTF.

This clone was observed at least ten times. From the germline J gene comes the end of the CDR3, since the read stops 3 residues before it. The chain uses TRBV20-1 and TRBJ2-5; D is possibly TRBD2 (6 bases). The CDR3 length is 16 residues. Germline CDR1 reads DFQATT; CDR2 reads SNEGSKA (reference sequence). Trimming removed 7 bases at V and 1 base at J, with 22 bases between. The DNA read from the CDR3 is TGCAGTGTTACCACAGCTCAGGGAGGAGGCCAAGAGACC. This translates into CSVTTAQGGGQET. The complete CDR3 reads CSVTTAQGGGQETQYF.

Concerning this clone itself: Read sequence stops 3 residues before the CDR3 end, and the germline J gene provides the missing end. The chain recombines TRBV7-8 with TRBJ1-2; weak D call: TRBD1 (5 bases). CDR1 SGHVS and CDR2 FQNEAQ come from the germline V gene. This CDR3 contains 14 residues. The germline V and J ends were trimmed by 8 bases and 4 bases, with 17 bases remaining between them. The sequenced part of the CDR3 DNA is TGTGCCAGCGGCCCCAGTCCAGGGCCCTATGGC. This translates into CASGPSPGPYG. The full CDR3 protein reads CASGPSPGPYGYTF.

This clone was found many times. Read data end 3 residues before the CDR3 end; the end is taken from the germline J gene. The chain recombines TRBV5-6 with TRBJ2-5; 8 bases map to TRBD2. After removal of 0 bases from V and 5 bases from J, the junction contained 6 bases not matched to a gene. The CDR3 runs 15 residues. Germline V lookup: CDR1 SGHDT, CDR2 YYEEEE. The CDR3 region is CASSLVPGGEETQYF. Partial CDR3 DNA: TGTGCCAGCAGCTTGGTTCCGGGAGGGGAGGAGACC. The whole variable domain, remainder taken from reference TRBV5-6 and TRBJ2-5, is DAGVTQSPTHLIKTRGQQVTLRCSPKSGHDTVSWYQQALGQGPQFIFQYYEEEERQRGNFPDRFSGHQFPNYSSELNVNALLLGDSALYLCASSLVPGGEETQYFGPGTRLLVL.

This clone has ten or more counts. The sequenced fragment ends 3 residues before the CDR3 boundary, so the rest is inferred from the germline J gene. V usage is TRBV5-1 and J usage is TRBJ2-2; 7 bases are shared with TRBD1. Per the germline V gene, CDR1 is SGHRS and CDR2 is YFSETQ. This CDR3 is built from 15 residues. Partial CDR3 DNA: TGCGCCAGCAGCTCCGGGACAGCCTATAATTCACCG. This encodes CASSSGTAYNSP. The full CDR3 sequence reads CASSSGTAYNSPLFF.

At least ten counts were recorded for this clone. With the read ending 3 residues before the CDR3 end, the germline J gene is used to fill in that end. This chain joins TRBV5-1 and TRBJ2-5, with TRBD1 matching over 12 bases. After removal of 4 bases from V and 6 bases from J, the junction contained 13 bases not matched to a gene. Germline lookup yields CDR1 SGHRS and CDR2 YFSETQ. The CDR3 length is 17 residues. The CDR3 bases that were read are TGCGCCAGCAGCGCAGGAACCGGGACAGGGGGCGGGAAGACC. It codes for CASSAGTGTGGGKT. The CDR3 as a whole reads CASSAGTGTGGGKTQYF.

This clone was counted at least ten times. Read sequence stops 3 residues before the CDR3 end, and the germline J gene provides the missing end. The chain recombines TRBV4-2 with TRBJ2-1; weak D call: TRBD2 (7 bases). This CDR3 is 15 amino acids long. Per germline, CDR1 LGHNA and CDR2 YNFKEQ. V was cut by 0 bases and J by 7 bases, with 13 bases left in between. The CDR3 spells CASSQDRGGVNEQFF. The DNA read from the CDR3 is TGTGCCAGCAGCCAAGATAGAGGGGGGGTTAATGAG.

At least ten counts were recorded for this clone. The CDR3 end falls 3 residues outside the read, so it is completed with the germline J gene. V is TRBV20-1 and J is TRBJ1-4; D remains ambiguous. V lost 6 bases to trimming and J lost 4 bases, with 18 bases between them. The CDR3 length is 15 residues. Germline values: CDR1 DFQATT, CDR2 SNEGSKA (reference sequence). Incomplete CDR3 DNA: TGCAGTGCCCGCGTCCCCACAGCAGTTAATGAAAAA. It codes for CSARVPTAVNEK. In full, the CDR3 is CSARVPTAVNEKLFF.

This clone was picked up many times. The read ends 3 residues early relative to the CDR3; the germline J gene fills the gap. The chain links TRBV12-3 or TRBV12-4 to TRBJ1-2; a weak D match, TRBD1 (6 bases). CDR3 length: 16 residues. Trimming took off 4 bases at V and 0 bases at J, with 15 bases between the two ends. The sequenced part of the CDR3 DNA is TGTGCCAGCAGTTCCGGGACAAACATAGCTAACTATGGC. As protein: CASSSGTNIANYG. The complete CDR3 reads CASSSGTNIANYGYTF.

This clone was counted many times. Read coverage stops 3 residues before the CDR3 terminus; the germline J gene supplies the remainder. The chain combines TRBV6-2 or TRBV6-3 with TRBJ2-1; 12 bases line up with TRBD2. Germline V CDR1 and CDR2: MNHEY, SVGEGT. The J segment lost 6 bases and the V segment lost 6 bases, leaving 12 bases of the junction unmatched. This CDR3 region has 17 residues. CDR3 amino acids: CASSPDPGLAGTNEQFF. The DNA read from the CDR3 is TGTGCCAGCAGCCCAGACCCCGGACTAGCGGGGACCAATGAG.

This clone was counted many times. The CDR3 sequence: CASRQGAGAYTF. The covered CDR3 bases are TGTGCCAGCCGTCAAGGGGCAGGCGCT. This chain joins TRBV6-2 or TRBV6-3 and TRBJ1-2; possible D gene TRBD1, 5 bases. The missing CDR3 end, 3 residues past where the read stops, is filled in from the germline J gene. The CDR3 contains 12 residues. Germline V gene sequence: CDR1 MNHEY, CDR2 SVGEGT.

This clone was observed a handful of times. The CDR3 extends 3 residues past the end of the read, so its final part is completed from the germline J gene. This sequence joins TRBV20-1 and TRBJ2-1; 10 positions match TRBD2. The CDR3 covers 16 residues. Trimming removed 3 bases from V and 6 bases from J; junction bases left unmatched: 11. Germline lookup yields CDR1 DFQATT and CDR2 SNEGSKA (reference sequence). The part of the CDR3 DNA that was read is TGCAGTGCTAGGGTTCCGGGACTAGCGCAATTCAATGAG. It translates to CSARVPGLAQFNE. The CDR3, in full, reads CSARVPGLAQFNEQFF.

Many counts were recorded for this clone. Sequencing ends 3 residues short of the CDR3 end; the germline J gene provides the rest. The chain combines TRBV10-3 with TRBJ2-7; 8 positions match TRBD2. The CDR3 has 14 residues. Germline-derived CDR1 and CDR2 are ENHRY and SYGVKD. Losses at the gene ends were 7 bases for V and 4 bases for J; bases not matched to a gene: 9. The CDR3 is CAITPGAGGYEQYF. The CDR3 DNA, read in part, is TGTGCCATCACCCCCGGGGCGGGGGGATACGAG.

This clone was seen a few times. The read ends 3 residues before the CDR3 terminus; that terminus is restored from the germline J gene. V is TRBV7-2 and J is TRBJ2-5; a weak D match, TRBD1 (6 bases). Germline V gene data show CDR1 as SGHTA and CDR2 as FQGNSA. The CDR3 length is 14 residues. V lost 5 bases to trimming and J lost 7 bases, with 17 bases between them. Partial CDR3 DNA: TGTGCCAGCAGCCTCATTCGACAGGTAGGGACC. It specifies CASSLIRQVGT. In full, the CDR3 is CASSLIRQVGTQYF.

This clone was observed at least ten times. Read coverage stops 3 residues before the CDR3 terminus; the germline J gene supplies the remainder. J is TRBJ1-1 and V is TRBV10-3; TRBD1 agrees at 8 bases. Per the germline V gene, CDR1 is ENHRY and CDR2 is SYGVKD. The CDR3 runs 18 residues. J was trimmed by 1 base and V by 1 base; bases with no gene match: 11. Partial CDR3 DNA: TGTGCCATCAGTGAGTGGTTCACTCGGACAGGGTGGAACACTGAA. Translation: CAISEWFTRTGWNTE. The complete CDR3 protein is CAISEWFTRTGWNTEAFF.